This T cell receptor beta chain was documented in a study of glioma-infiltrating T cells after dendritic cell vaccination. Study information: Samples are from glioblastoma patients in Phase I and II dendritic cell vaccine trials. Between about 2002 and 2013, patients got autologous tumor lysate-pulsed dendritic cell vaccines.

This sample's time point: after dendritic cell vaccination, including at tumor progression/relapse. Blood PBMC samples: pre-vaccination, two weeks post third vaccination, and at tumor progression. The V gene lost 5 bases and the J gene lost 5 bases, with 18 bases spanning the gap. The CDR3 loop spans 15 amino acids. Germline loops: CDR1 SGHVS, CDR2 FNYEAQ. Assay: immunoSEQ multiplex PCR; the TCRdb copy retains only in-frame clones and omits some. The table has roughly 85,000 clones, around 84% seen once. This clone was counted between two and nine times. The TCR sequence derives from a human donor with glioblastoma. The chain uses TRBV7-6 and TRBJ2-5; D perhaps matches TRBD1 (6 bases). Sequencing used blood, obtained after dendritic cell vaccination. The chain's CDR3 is CASSPGAGRHETQYF. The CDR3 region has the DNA TGTGCCAGCAGCCCAGGGGCAGGGCGACATGAGACCCAGTACTTC.